These 9 T cell receptor beta chains were sequenced from one sample in a study of neurological immune-mediated disorders. Time point meaning: longitudinal time-point 3. TCRdb ran MiXCR on the 5' RACE reads and lists one entry per CDR3 protein. The sample holds about 50,000 distinct CDR3 sequences, roughly 8% seen once. Sequenced input: PBMCs. Every receptor here comes from a woman aged 40 to 49 in good health.

This clonotype was counted many times. The chain has TRBV3-1 and TRBJ1-1, with 10 bases identical to TRBD1. Unmatched junction bases numbered 6, after V lost 4 bases and J lost 4 bases. The CDR3 extends over 15 amino acids. Germline V gives CDR1 LGHDT, CDR2 YNNKEL (reference sequence). This CDR3 reads CASSRGTGEGTEAFF. The CDR3 DNA reads as TGTGCCAGCAGCCGGGGGACAGGGGAAGGCACTGAAGCTTTCTTT.

This clonotype occurred many times. The chain uses TRBV18 and TRBJ1-5, with D unclear. Trimming left V 3 bases short and J 0 bases short, with 6 bases between. The CDR3 spans 14 residues. Looked up from germline, CDR1 is KGHSH and CDR2 is LQKENI. CDR3 in DNA: TGTGCCAGCTCACCCGGTACTAGCAATCAGCCCCAGCATTTT. Protein: CASSPGTSNQPQHF.

This clonotype was seen many times. The chain employs TRBV20-1 and TRBJ1-4; no clear D. Germline V gene data show CDR1 as DFQATT and CDR2 as SNEGSKA (reference sequence). This CDR3 has 13 residues. Trimming left V 2 bases short and J 8 bases short, with 12 bases between. CDR3 nucleotide sequence: TGCAGTGCTAGAAGGCCAGTCGAGGAAAAACTGTTTTTT. Protein: CSARRPVEEKLFF.

This clonotype was observed at least ten times. The chain is built from TRBV12-3 or TRBV12-4 and TRBJ1-5; no firm D call. V was trimmed by 0 bases and J by 5 bases, leaving 5 bases between them. This CDR3 contains 13 residues. The DNA of the CDR3 is TGTGCCAGCAGTTTAGCCGAGGATCAGCCCCAGCATTTT. It codes for CASSLAEDQPQHF.

Ten or more counts support this clonotype. The rearrangement links TRBV10-3 to TRBJ1-2; TRBD1 matches at 8 bases. V gave up 7 bases and J gave up 6 bases; unmatched junction bases: 4. The CDR3 loop spans 12 amino acids. CDR1 is ENHRY, CDR2 SYGVKD, per germline. DNA for the CDR3: TGTGCCATCACTCAGGGGGCTGATGGCTACACCTTC. Its protein is CAITQGADGYTF.

This clonotype has just one count. The junction departs from germline at one end; a sequencing error may be responsible. The DNA for the CDR3 is TGTGCCAGTAGCTTAACGGTTGAGCAGCCCCAGCATTTT. This sequence encodes CASSLTVEQPQHF. The V gene is TRBV7-2, the J gene TRBJ1-5; D gene unclear. The CDR3 sequence is 13 residues long. Germline-derived CDR1 and CDR2 are SGHTA and FQGNSA.

Ten or more counts support this clonotype. V and J are TRBV27 and TRBJ2-3; unclear D gene. CDR3 length: 13 amino acids. V lost 9 bases and J lost 3, with 13 bases in between. CDR1 and CDR2 (germline): MNHEY, SMNVEV (reference sequence). CDR3 nucleotides: TGTGCCAGTGCGGACCTTCCAACAGATACGCAGTATTTT. Translation gives CASADLPTDTQYF.

This clonotype appeared many times. This CDR3 is CASRLRGGYNQPQHF. CDR3 bases: TGTGCCAGCAGATTAAGGGGGGGCTACAATCAGCCCCAGCATTTT. This chain joins TRBV2 and TRBJ1-5; D perhaps matches TRBD1 (6 bases). The CDR3 covers 15 residues. CDR1 SNHLY and CDR2 FYNNEI come from the germline V gene. Trimming cost V 6 bases and J 3 bases, with 15 bases left between them.

This clonotype was detected ten times or more. The V gene is TRBV20-1, the J gene TRBJ2-5, with TRBD1 matching over 7 bases. After removal of 3 bases from V and 0 bases from J, the junction contained 10 bases not matched to a gene. Germline V gives CDR1 DFQATT, CDR2 SNEGSKA (reference sequence). CDR3 length: 16 amino acids. CDR3 sequence reads: CSASMSGGSDQETQYF. CDR3 DNA sequence: TGCAGTGCTAGTATGTCAGGGGGTAGTGACCAAGAGACCCAGTACTTC.